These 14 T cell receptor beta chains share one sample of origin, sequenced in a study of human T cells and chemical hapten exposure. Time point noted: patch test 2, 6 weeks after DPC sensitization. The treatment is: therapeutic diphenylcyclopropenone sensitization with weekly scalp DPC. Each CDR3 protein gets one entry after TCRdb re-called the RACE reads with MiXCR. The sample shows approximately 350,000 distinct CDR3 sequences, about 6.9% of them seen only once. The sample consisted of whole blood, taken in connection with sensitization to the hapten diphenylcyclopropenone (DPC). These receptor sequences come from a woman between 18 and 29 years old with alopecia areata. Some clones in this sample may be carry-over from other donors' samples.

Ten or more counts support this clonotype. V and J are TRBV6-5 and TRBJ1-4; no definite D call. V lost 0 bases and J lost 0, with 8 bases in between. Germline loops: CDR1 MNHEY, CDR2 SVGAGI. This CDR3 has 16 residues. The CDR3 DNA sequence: TGTGCCAGCAGTTACTCGAGAGAAACAACTAATGAAAAACTGTTTTTT. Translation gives CASSYSRETTNEKLFF.

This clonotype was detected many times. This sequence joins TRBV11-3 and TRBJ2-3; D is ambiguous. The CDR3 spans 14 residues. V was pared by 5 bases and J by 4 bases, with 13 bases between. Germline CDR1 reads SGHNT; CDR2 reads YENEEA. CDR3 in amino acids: CASSLASLADTQYF. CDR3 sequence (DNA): TGTGCCAGCAGCCTGGCAAGTCTGGCAGATACGCAGTATTTT.

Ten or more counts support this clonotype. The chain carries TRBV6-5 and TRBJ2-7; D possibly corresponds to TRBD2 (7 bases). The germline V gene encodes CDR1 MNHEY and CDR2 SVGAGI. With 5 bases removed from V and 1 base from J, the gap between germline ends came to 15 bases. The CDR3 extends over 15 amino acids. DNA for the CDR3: TGTGCCAGCAGTGGGGGGGCTAGCGGATCCTACGAGCAGTACTTC. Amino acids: CASSGGASGSYEQYF.

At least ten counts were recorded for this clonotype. CDR3 in amino acids: CASGRDFDYGYTF. As DNA, the CDR3 is TGCGCCAGCGGACGGGATTTTGACTATGGCTACACCTTC. This sequence joins TRBV5-1 and TRBJ1-2; no definite D call. The germline V gene encodes CDR1 SGHRS and CDR2 YFSETQ. The CDR3 runs to 13 residues. Trimming cost V 7 bases and J 3 bases, with 13 bases left between them. The whole variable domain, remainder taken from reference TRBV5-1 and TRBJ1-2, is KAGVTQTPRYLIKTRGQQVTLSCSPISGHRSVSWYQQTPGQGLQFLFEYFSETQRNKGNFPGRFSGRQFSNSRSEMNVSTLELGDSALYLCASGRDFDYGYTFGSGTRLTVV.

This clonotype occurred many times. The CDR3 is CAIRQGGNQPQHF. CDR3 nucleotides: TGTGCCATCAGGCAGGGGGGCAATCAGCCCCAGCATTTT. The J gene is TRBJ1-5, the V gene TRBV10-3; 7 bases are shared with TRBD1. V lost 6 bases, J lost 2 bases, and 1 base stayed unmatched. From germline, CDR1 is ENHRY and CDR2 SYGVKD. This CDR3 contains 13 residues.

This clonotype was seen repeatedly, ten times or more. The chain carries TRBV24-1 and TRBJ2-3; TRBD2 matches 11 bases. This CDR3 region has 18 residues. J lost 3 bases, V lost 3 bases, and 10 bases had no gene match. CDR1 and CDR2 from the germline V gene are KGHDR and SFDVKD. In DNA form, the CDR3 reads TGTGCCACCAGTGATCGACTAGCGGGGACCCCTTGGACAGATACGCAGTATTTT. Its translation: CATSDRLAGTPWTDTQYF.

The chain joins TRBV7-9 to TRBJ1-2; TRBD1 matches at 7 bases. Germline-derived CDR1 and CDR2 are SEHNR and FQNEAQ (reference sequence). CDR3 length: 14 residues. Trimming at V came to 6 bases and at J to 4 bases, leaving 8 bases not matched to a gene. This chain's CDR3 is CASSPDRAVYGYTF. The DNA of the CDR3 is TGTGCCAGCAGTCCTGACAGGGCCGTCTATGGCTACACCTTC.

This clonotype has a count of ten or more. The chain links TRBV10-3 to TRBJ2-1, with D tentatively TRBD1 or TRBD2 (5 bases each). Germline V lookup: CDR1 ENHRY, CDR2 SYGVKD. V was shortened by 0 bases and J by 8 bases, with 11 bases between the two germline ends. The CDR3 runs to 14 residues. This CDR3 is CAISESLRGDEQFF. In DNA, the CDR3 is TGTGCCATCAGTGAGTCCCTAAGAGGGGATGAGCAGTTCTTC.

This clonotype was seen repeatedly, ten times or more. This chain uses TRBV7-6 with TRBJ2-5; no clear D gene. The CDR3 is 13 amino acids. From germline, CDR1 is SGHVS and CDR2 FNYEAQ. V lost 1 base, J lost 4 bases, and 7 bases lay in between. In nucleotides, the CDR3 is TGTGCCAGCAGCTTAGGTGGTCCAGAGACCCAGTACTTC. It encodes CASSLGGPETQYF.

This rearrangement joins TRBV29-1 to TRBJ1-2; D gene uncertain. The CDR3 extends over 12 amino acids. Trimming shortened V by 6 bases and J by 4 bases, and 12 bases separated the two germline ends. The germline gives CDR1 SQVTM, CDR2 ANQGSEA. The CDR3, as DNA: TGCAGCGTCCTCACATCGAGCTATGGCTACACCTTC. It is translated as CSVLTSSYGYTF.

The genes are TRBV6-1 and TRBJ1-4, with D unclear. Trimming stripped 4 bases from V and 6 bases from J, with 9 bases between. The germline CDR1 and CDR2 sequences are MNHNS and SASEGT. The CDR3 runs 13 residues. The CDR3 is CASSVFDDEKLFF. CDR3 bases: TGTGCCAGCAGTGTTTTTGATGATGAAAAACTGTTTTTT.

CDR3 loop: CAISEQRDRGYF. The CDR3 bases are TGTGCCATCAGTGAACAACGGGACAGAGGATACTTC. The gene calls are TRBV10-3 and TRBJ2-7; 7 bases line up with TRBD1. V gave up 3 bases and J gave up 13 bases; unmatched junction bases: 9. Per germline, CDR1 ENHRY and CDR2 SYGVKD. CDR3 size: 12 residues.

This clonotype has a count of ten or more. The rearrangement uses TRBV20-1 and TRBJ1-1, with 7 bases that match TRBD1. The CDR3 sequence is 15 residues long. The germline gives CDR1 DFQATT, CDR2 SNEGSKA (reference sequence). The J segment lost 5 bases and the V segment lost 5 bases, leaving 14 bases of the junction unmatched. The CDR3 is CSARDSPGARTEAFF. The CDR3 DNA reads TGCAGTGCTCGGGACAGCCCAGGAGCACGGACTGAAGCTTTCTTT.

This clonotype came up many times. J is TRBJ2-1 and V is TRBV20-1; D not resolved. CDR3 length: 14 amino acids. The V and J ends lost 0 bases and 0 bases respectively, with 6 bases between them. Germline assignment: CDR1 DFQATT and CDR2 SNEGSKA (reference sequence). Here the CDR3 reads CSARDTFSYNEQFF. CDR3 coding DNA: TGCAGTGCTAGAGACACCTTCTCCTACAATGAGCAGTTCTTC.